The next 30 T cell receptor beta chains were all read from a single sample in a study of human T cells and chemical hapten exposure. As the library was built, unique molecular identifiers were attached to individual cDNA molecules. TCRdb reanalysed the reads using MiXCR and keeps one entry per CDR3 protein. The sample contains around 120,000 distinct CDR3 sequences, more than 8.5% of which appear only once. Whole blood, unfractionated, served as the material for total RNA extraction. Sequencing was performed on whole blood. The receptors were gathered from a human donor in good health. Some clones in this sample may be carry-over from other donors' samples.

This clonotype was picked up a small number of times. The chain couples TRBV5-6 to TRBJ2-7; the match to TRBD2 covers 11 bases. The CDR3 is 15 amino acids. Germline V gives CDR1 SGHDT, CDR2 YYEEEE. The V gene end was trimmed by 0 bases and the J gene end by 5 bases; junction bases not matched to a gene: 4. This chain's CDR3 is CASSLVRLAGNEQYF. Here the CDR3 DNA reads TGTGCCAGCAGCTTGGTACGACTAGCGGGAAACGAGCAGTACTTC.

The chain has TRBV7-2 and TRBJ1-4; D not certain. The CDR3 consists of 16 residues. Germline loops: CDR1 SGHTA, CDR2 FQGNSA. Trimming left V 4 bases short and J 7 bases short, with 19 bases between. Here the CDR3 DNA reads TGTGCCAGCAGCTACTCGACGGGTTCATGGGGTGAAAAACTGTTTTTT. Amino acid sequence: CASSYSTGSWGEKLFF.

This rearrangement joins TRBV24-1 to TRBJ2-1; perhaps D is TRBD1 or TRBD2 (7 bases each). The CDR3 is 13 residues long. Deletions cut 6 bases from V and 5 bases from J, with 10 bases between. The germline CDR1 and CDR2 sequences are KGHDR and SFDVKD. CDR3: CATSQGGHNEQFF. CDR3 DNA: TGTGCCACCAGTCAGGGGGGGCACAATGAGCAGTTCTTC.

The chain carries TRBV21-1 and TRBJ2-7; the table calls TRBD1, which could not be checked here. TRBV21-1 is annotated as a pseudogene. The CDR3 is 16 amino acids. The CDR3 coding sequence is TGTGCCAGCAGCCTTCCCGGACAGGGGGGGGCCTACGAGCAGTACTTC. Translating it yields CASSLPGQGGAYEQYF.

This rearrangement joins TRBV12-5 to TRBJ2-7; 7 nucleotides align to TRBD1. The germline V gene has CDR1 LGHNT and CDR2 FRNRAP. Trimming removed 5 bases from V and 0 bases from J; junction bases left unmatched: 7. The CDR3 covers 15 residues. CDR3 region: CASGPGTVSSYEQYF. DNA for the CDR3: TGTGCTAGTGGTCCTGGGACAGTCTCCTCCTACGAGCAGTACTTC.

This clonotype has more than one count but fewer than ten. This rearrangement joins TRBV19 to TRBJ1-2; TRBD1 is a possible D gene (6 bases). CDR1 and CDR2 (germline): LNHDA, SQIVND (reference sequence). The CDR3 extends over 12 amino acids. Trimming shortened V by 8 bases and J by 8 bases, and 15 bases separated the two germline ends. The CDR3 DNA reads TGTGCCAGTGCGACAGGATCGGCGGGCTACACCTTC. It specifies CASATGSAGYTF.

This clonotype was detected a few times. This chain uses TRBV3-1 with TRBJ1-5; D gene unclear. This CDR3 is built from 13 residues. CDR1 and CDR2 (germline): LGHDT, YNNKEL (reference sequence). The V end lost 0 bases, the J end lost 6 bases, and 6 bases lay between the germline ends. For the CDR3, the DNA is TGTGCCAGCAGCCAAGAGGCGGGTCAGCCCCAGCATTTT. It encodes CASSQEAGQPQHF.

This clonotype was seen a few times. The V call is TRBV20-1, the J call TRBJ2-7; no definite D call. V gave up 0 bases and J gave up 0 bases, with 12 bases separating them. The CDR3 runs to 15 residues. The germline V gene has CDR1 DFQATT and CDR2 SNEGSKA (reference sequence). CDR3 nucleotides: TGCAGTGCTAGAGATGAGGCGAGAGACTCCTACGAGCAGTACTTC. Translated: CSARDEARDSYEQYF.

This rearrangement joins TRBV18 to TRBJ2-7, with 8 bases matching TRBD1. Germline CDR1 KGHSH, CDR2 LQKENI. The CDR3 loop spans 13 amino acids. Trimming at V came to 6 bases and at J to 7 bases, leaving 8 bases not matched to a gene. The CDR3 nucleotides read TGTGCCAGCTCGCCGACAGGGGCGGGGGAGCAGTACTTC. Its translation: CASSPTGAGEQYF.

Only a few counts were recorded for this clonotype. V gene TRBV14 combines with J gene TRBJ1-2; D is undetermined. Germline CDR1 and CDR2: SGHDN and FVKESK. The CDR3 is made up of 14 amino acids. Trimming removed 0 bases at V and 4 bases at J, with 9 bases between. In nucleotides, the CDR3 is TGTGCCAGCAGCCAAGATCAAGTTAGCTATGGCTACACCTTC. This sequence encodes CASSQDQVSYGYTF.

This clonotype was observed at least ten times. The chain employs TRBV27 and TRBJ2-7, with D possibly TRBD1 on 8 matching bases. V was trimmed by 5 bases and J by 4 bases, leaving 12 bases between them. The CDR3 loop spans 13 amino acids. The germline V gene encodes CDR1 MNHEY and CDR2 SMNVEV (reference sequence). CDR3 sequence (DNA): TGTGCCAGCAGTCTACAGGGGGGGTACGAGCAGTACTTC. Translation gives CASSLQGGYEQYF.

The V call is TRBV19, the J call TRBJ2-7, with D possibly TRBD2 on 5 matching bases. This CDR3 comprises 16 residues. Germline V lookup: CDR1 LNHDA, CDR2 SQIVND (reference sequence). Trimming took 1 base from V and 6 from J, leaving 19 bases between them. CDR3 bases: TGTGCCAGTAGTATAGCCACGGGGAACTTGGGCGGCGAGCAGTACTTC. Its protein is CASSIATGNLGGEQYF.

V is TRBV2 and J is TRBJ1-5; D may be TRBD1 (5 bases). The CDR3 has 13 amino acids. The V and J ends lost 8 bases and 3 bases respectively, with 11 bases between them. Germline values: CDR1 SNHLY, CDR2 FYNNEI. The CDR3 reads CASGGTYNQPQHF. The DNA of the CDR3 is TGTGCCAGCGGGGGAACTTACAATCAGCCCCAGCATTTT.

This clonotype was detected only a few times. This chain's CDR3 is CASSYSSMYQETQYF. CDR3 DNA: TGTGCCAGCAGTTACTCGAGCATGTACCAAGAGACCCAGTACTTC. The chain combines TRBV6-5 with TRBJ2-5; no definite D call. This CDR3 has 15 residues. V was shortened by 0 bases and J by 0 bases, with 8 bases between the two germline ends. The germline V gene has CDR1 MNHEY and CDR2 SVGAGI.

In DNA, the CDR3 is TGCAGTGCCCCCAGTGTTAACTCCTACAATGAGCAGTTCTTC. It specifies CSAPSVNSYNEQFF. The chain combines TRBV20-1 with TRBJ2-1; D is unclear. In germline, CDR1 is DFQATT, CDR2 SNEGSKA (reference sequence). The CDR3 runs to 14 residues. V was pared by 6 bases and J by 0 bases, with 12 bases between.

The rearrangement uses TRBV6-6 and TRBJ2-7; no clear D gene. The V and J ends lost 8 bases and 1 base respectively, with 12 bases between them. The CDR3 is made up of 13 amino acids. The germline CDR1 and CDR2 sequences are MNHNY and SVGAGI (reference sequence). CDR3 bases: TGTGCCAGCTCGGCGGAAGGATCCTACGAGCAGTACTTC. Encoded protein: CASSAEGSYEQYF.

The V call is TRBV4-1, the J call TRBJ2-3, with D unclear. The germline CDR1 and CDR2 sequences are MGHRA and YSYEKL. V lost 2 bases and J lost 4, with 10 bases in between. CDR3 length equals 14 residues. Here the CDR3 DNA reads TGCGCCAGCAGCCAACTAAGGGTGGCAGATACGCAGTATTTT. It specifies CASSQLRVADTQYF.

This clonotype was counted only a few times. The chain employs TRBV9 and TRBJ2-5; possibly TRBD1 for D (6 bases). V lost 0 bases to trimming and J lost 4 bases, with 19 bases between them. This CDR3 comprises 17 residues. Germline V lookup: CDR1 SGDLS, CDR2 YYNGEE. The CDR3 region has the DNA TGTGCCAGCAGCGTAGGCCCAGGGGTCTCCACCGGAGAGACCCAGTACTTC. It encodes CASSVGPGVSTGETQYF.

CDR3 sequence reads: CASSRTDTGELFF. DNA for the CDR3: TGTGCCAGCAGCCGTACCGACACCGGGGAGCTGTTTTTT. This sequence joins TRBV9 and TRBJ2-2; unclear D gene. In germline, CDR1 is SGDLS, CDR2 YYNGEE. The CDR3 runs 13 residues. V lost 4 bases and J lost 3, with 7 bases in between.

This clonotype was seen more than once but under ten times. This sequence joins TRBV7-2 and TRBJ1-1; D is perhaps TRBD1 (5 bases). CDR1 and CDR2 (germline): SGHTA, FQGNSA. The CDR3 spans 15 residues. Trimming cost V 1 base and J 10 bases, with 19 bases left between them. The CDR3 DNA is TGTGCCAGCAGCTTAGTTTCAGGCAGGGAGGCAGTAGCTTTCTTT. Protein product: CASSLVSGREAVAFF.

This clonotype appeared a few times. V gene TRBV5-4 combines with J gene TRBJ2-1; 14 bases map to TRBD2. Germline-derived CDR1 and CDR2 are SGHNT and YYREEE (reference sequence). The V gene end was trimmed by 9 bases and the J gene end by 3 bases; junction bases not matched to a gene: 11. This CDR3 region has 17 residues. The DNA of the CDR3 is TGTGCCACCCTGGTGACTAGCGGGGGGGCCCTCTACAATGAGCAGTTCTTC. Translation gives CATLVTSGGALYNEQFF.

V usage is TRBV6-5 and J usage is TRBJ1-1; TRBD1 matches at 9 bases. Germline loops: CDR1 MNHEY, CDR2 SVGAGI. The CDR3 is made up of 12 amino acids. V lost 2 bases and J lost 12; bases outside the gene matches: 4. CDR3 amino acids: CASSYGQGRSFF. For the CDR3, the DNA is TGTGCCAGCAGTTACGGACAGGGGAGGTCTTTCTTT.

This clonotype was detected ten times or more. The chain is built from TRBV7-3 and TRBJ1-1; the D gene is possibly TRBD1 (6 bases). Germline assignment: CDR1 SGHTA and CDR2 FQGTGA. The CDR3 length is 16 residues. V was cut by 5 bases and J by 1 base, with 17 bases left in between. CDR3 residues: CASSPGQLLTNTEAFF. In nucleotides, the CDR3 is TGTGCCAGCAGCCCCGGACAGTTATTAACGAACACTGAAGCTTTCTTT.

The J gene is TRBJ2-1, the V gene TRBV27; D is perhaps TRBD1 (6 bases). V lost 6 bases and J lost 5, with 14 bases in between. There are 14 residues in the CDR3. Germline-derived CDR1 and CDR2 are MNHEY and SMNVEV (reference sequence). This CDR3 is CASSPRDIHNEQFF. Written as DNA, the CDR3 is TGTGCCAGCAGCCCCCGGGACATTCACAATGAGCAGTTCTTC.

This clonotype was observed a handful of times. The V call is TRBV12-3 or TRBV12-4, the J call TRBJ2-4, with 7 nucleotides matching TRBD1. This CDR3 spans 12 amino acids. V shed 7 bases, J shed 7 bases, and the junction held 4 bases outside the gene matches. The CDR3 is CASTGTENIQYF. Written as DNA, the CDR3 is TGTGCCAGCACCGGGACAGAGAACATTCAGTACTTC.

This clonotype was seen more than once but under ten times. V is TRBV7-9 and J is TRBJ2-2; 8 bases fit TRBD1. The CDR3 runs 15 residues. J was trimmed by 6 bases and V by 3 bases; bases with no gene match: 6. Looked up from germline, CDR1 is SEHNR and CDR2 is FQNEAQ (reference sequence). CDR3 residues: CASSFGQGTPGELFF. For the CDR3, the DNA is TGTGCCAGCAGCTTCGGACAGGGAACTCCCGGGGAGCTGTTTTTT.

This clonotype occurred many times. V usage is TRBV29-1 and J usage is TRBJ1-2; TRBD1 matches at 10 bases. V was clipped by 7 bases and J by 1 base; unmatched bases: 9. The CDR3 extends over 15 amino acids. CDR1 is SQVTM and CDR2 is ANQGSEA in the germline V gene. CDR3 loop: CSAIGTGDRNYGYTF. CDR3 coding DNA: TGCAGCGCTATCGGGACAGGGGACCGTAACTATGGCTACACCTTC.

This clonotype was picked up many times. The chain recombines TRBV12-5 with TRBJ2-5, with no clear D. Trimming left V 0 bases short and J 5 bases short, with 7 bases between. CDR3 length equals 13 residues. Germline values: CDR1 LGHNT, CDR2 FRNRAP. The CDR3 DNA reads as TGTGCTAGTGGTTTGGTAAACGGGGAGACCCAGTACTTC. Translating gives CASGLVNGETQYF.

This clonotype was seen many times. The CDR3 here is CASSLSSGSSYNEQFF. In DNA form, the CDR3 reads TGTGCCAGCAGCTTATCCAGCGGGAGCTCCTACAATGAGCAGTTCTTC. The chain joins TRBV7-6 to TRBJ2-1; 8 nucleotides align to TRBD2. Losses at the gene ends were 2 bases for V and 0 bases for J; bases not matched to a gene: 3. The CDR3 runs 16 residues. In germline, CDR1 is SGHVS, CDR2 FNYEAQ. The variable domain in full, completed from reference TRBV7-6 and TRBJ2-1, reads GAGVSQSPRYKVTKRGQDVALRCDPISGHVSLYWYRQALGQGPEFLTYFNYEAQQDKSGLPNDRFSAERPEGSISTLTIQRTEQRDSAMYRCASSLSSGSSYNEQFFGPGTRLTVL.

This clonotype was seen repeatedly, ten times or more. J is TRBJ2-7 and V is TRBV4-3; TRBD2 is a possible D gene (6 bases). Trimming took off 0 bases at V and 2 bases at J, with 14 bases between the two ends. Germline-derived CDR1 and CDR2 are LGHNA and YSLEER. CDR3 length: 16 residues. CDR3 DNA sequence: TGCGCCAGCAGCCAAGAAGGAGGGGAAGGAACCTACGAGCAGTACTTC. The encoded protein is CASSQEGGEGTYEQYF.